Listed below are T cell receptor beta chains from one sample, sequenced in a study of lymphopenia after photon versus proton radiotherapy. Generated by immunoSEQ multiplex PCR, the TCRdb table keeps only in-frame clones and is missing some. Here the sample spans 60,000 to 75,000 clones, about 85% being singletons. Sequencing was performed on peripheral blood, taken from a patient treated with proton-based radiotherapy. Receptors originate from an elderly man with esophageal cancer. Each CDR3 is given with its conserved first and last residue. Fields, in order: V gene, clone size, D gene, J gene, CDR3 DNA, CDR3 protein. D genes are given only for firm matches. The size entry is marked missing in some rows and otherwise reads once, few, many or a size class.

>TRBV18|.|.|TRBJ2-7
TGTGCCAGCTCACCGGGGGCCGGTCTCCCCTACGAGCAGTACTTC
CASSPGAGLPYEQYF
>TRBV5-1|.|TRBD1|TRBJ2-7
TGCGCCAGCAGCCCCCGGGACAGGCTATACGAGCAGTACTTC
CASSPRDRLYEQYF
>TRBV11-2|.|.|TRBJ2-7
TGTGCCAGCAGCTTGTCACACGAGCAGTACTTC
CASSLSHEQYF
>TRBV4-1|few|.|TRBJ1-6
TGCGCCAGCAGCCAGGGATTCGGGACTAATTCACCCCTCCACTTT
CASSQGFGTNSPLHF
>TRBV7-2|.|.|TRBJ1-5
TGTGCCAGCAGCTCCCTGGGTGGCAGTCAGCCCCAGCATTTT
CASSSLGGSQPQHF
>TRBV7-2|.|TRBD1|TRBJ1-2
TGTGCCAGCAGCTTAGAGGTGACAGGGGGCTATGGCTACACCTTC
CASSLEVTGGYGYTF
>TRBV2|.|TRBD2|TRBJ2-6
TGTGCCAGCAGTCTTGATGGGGGAGGGAGCTCTGGGGCCAACGTCCTGACTTTC
CASSLDGGGSSGANVLTF
>TRBV7-6|.|TRBD2|TRBJ2-4
TGTGCCAGCAGCCCTCAGCGGGAGGGGGACATTCAGTACTTC
CASSPQREGDIQYF
>TRBV6-6|.|.|TRBJ1-1
TGTGCCAGCACCTATCTTGTCAGTGAAGCTTTCTTT
CASTYLVSEAFF
>TRBV7-9|few|.|TRBJ2-7
TGTGCCAGCAGCGTTGGAGGGCAGGGAGGCGAGCAGTACTTC
CASSVGGQGGEQYF
>TRBV5-1|.|TRBD1|TRBJ2-7
TGCGCCAGCAGGGGACAGGGGCTTGACGAGCAGTACTTC
CASRGQGLDEQYF
>TRBV9|.|TRBD1|TRBJ2-7
TGTGCCAGCAGCGGAACAGGGGTGGGCTACGAGCAGTACTTC
CASSGTGVGYEQYF
>TRBV4-3|.|.|TRBJ2-5
TGCGCCAGCAGCCACCTACAGGGTCAGGCAGAGACCCAGTACTTC
CASSHLQGQAETQYF
>TRBV25-1|.|TRBD1|TRBJ1-2
TGTGCCAGCAGTGACACAGGGGATGGCTACACCTTC
CASSDTGDGYTF
>TRBV7-9|few|.|TRBJ2-6
TGTGCCAGCAGCTTAAGCGTCTCTGGGGCCAACGTCCTGACTTTC
CASSLSVSGANVLTF
>TRBV30|.|.|TRBJ1-3
TGTGCCTGGAGTACCCCGGGACTAAACACCATATATTTT
CAWSTPGLNTIYF
>TRBV9|.|TRBD2|TRBJ2-1
TGTGCCAGCAGCGTAGTAAGCGGGAGGGTCTCCTACAATGAGCAGTTCTTC
CASSVVSGRVSYNEQFF
>TRBV29-1|.|TRBD2|TRBJ2-1
TGCAGCGTGGGCCCTAGCGGGGGGGCCCTATACAATGAGCAGTTCTTC
CSVGPSGGALYNEQFF
>TRBV19|.|.|TRBJ1-2
TGTGCCAGTAACGTGGACGGGATCTATGGCTACACCTTC
CASNVDGIYGYTF
>TRBV4-1|.|TRBD1|TRBJ1-5
TGCGCCAGCAGCCAAGATGACAGGGGCAATCAGCCCCAGCATTTT
CASSQDDRGNQPQHF